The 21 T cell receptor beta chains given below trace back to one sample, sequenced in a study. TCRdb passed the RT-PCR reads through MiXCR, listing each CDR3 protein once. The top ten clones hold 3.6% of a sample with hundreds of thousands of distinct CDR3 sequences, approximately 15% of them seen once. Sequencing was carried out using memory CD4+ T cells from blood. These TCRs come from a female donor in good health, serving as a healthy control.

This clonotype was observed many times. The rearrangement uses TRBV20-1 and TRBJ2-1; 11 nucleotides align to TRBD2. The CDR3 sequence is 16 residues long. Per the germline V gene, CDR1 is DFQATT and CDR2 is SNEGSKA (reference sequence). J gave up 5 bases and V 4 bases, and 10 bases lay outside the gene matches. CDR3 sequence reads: CSAIVAGGLRDNEQFF. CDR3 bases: TGCAGTGCTATCGTAGCGGGAGGGCTACGAGACAATGAGCAGTTCTTC.

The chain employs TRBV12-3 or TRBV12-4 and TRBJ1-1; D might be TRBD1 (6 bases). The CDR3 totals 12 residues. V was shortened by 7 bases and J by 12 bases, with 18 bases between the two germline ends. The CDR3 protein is CASTTQGMRTFF. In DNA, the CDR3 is TGTGCCAGCACGACTCAGGGGATGAGAACTTTCTTT.

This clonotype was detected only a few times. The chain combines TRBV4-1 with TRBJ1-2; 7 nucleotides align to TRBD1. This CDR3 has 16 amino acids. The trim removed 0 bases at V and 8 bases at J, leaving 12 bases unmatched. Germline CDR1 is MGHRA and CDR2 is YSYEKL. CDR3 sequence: CASSQDAGGGYRGYTF. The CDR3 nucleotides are TGCGCCAGCAGCCAAGACGCCGGAGGGGGCTACCGGGGCTACACCTTC.

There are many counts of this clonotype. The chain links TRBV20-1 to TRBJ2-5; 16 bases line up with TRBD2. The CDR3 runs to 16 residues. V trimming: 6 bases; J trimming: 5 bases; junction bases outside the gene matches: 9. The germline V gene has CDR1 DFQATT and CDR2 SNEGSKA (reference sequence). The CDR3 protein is CSAYGTSGGAWETQYF. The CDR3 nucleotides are TGCAGTGCCTATGGGACTAGCGGGGGGGCCTGGGAGACCCAGTACTTC.

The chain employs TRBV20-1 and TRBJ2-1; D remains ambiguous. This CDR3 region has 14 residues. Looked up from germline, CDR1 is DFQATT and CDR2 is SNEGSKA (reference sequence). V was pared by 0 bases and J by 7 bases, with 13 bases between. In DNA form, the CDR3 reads TGCAGTGCTAGAGATCCCGGCAGTTCAAATGAGCAGTTCTTC. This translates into CSARDPGSSNEQFF.

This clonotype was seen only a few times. The CDR3 here is CASSRQDSPDTQYF. CDR3 nucleotide sequence: TGTGCCAGCAGCCGACAGGATAGCCCAGATACGCAGTATTTT. The genes are TRBV7-9 and TRBJ2-3; possible D gene TRBD1, 6 bases. V lost 5 bases and J lost 4, with 13 bases in between. This CDR3 contains 14 residues. Germline V CDR1 and CDR2: SEHNR, FQNEAQ (reference sequence).

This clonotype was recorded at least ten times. CDR3 nucleotide sequence: TGTGCCAGCAGTACAGGGGGCGGGCAGCCCCAGCATTTT. Its protein is CASSTGGGQPQHF. The chain recombines TRBV6-5 with TRBJ1-5; 9 positions agree with TRBD1. The CDR3 runs to 13 residues. Losses at the gene ends were 5 bases for V and 7 bases for J; bases not matched to a gene: 3. CDR1 and CDR2 (germline): MNHEY, SVGAGI.

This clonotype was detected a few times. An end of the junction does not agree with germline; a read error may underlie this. In DNA, the CDR3 is TGCGCCAGCAGCTTTACCAACTCCAACAATGAGCAGTTCTTC. Its protein is CASSFTNSNNEQFF. The chain recombines TRBV5-1 with TRBJ2-1, with unresolved D. Germline CDR1 SGHRS, CDR2 YFSETQ. The CDR3 extends over 14 amino acids. Complete variable domain (other parts from reference TRBV5-1 and TRBJ2-1): KAGVTQTPRYLIKTRGQQVTLSCSPISGHRSVSWYQQTPGQGLQFLFEYFSETQRNKGNFPGRFSGRQFSNSRSEMNVSTLELGDSALYLCASSFTNSNNEQFFGPGTRLTVL.

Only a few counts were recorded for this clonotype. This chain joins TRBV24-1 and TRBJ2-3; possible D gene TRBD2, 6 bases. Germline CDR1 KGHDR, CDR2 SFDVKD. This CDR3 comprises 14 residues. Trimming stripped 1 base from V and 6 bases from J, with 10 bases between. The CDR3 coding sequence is TGTGCCACCAGTGATTTCTCGGGGAGGGATACGCAGTATTTT. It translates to CATSDFSGRDTQYF.

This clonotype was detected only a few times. CDR3 in DNA: TGCAGTGCTAGTAGGGCTAGCTCTGCCCATGAGCAGTTCTTC. Translated: CSASRASSAHEQFF. This rearrangement joins TRBV20-1 to TRBJ2-1; D might be TRBD2 (5 bases). Per germline, CDR1 DFQATT and CDR2 SNEGSKA (reference sequence). The length of the CDR3 is 14 residues. Trimming cost V 3 bases and J 8 bases, with 17 bases left between them.

The CDR3 region is CASSPIWGGRAYEQYF. The CDR3 DNA sequence: TGTGCCAGCAGCCCCATTTGGGGTGGCAGAGCCTACGAGCAGTACTTC. The chain employs TRBV11-2 and TRBJ2-7; D is unresolved. Trimming cost V 5 bases and J 2 bases, with 19 bases left between them. The CDR3 sequence is 16 residues long. Looked up from germline, CDR1 is SGHAT and CDR2 is FQNNGV. The full variable domain, completed using reference TRBV11-2 and TRBJ2-7, is EAGVAQSPRYKIIEKRQSVAFWCNPISGHATLYWYQQILGQGPKLLIQFQNNGVVDDSQLPKDRFSAERLKGVDSTLKIQPAKLEDSAVYLCASSPIWGGRAYEQYFGPGTRLTVT.

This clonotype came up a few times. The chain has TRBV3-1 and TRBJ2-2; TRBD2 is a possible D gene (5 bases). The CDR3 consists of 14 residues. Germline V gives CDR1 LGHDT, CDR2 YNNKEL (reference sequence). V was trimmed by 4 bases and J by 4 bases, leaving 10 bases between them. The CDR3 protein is CASSPRDTTGELFF. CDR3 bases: TGTGCCAGCAGCCCCCGGGATACCACCGGGGAGCTGTTTTTT.

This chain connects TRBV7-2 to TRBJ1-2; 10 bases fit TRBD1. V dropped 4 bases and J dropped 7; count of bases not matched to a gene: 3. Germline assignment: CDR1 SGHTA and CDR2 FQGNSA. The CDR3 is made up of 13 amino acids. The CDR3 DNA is TGTGCCAGCAGCTCGGACAGGGGGGGTGGCTACACCTTC. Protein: CASSSDRGGGYTF.

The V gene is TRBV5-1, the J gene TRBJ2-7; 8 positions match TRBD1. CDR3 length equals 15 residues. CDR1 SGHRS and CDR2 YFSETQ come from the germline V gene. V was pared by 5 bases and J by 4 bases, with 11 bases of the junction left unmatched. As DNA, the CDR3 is TGCGCCAGCAGAGCCCGGGACAGGATCCCTTACGAGCAGTACTTC. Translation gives CASRARDRIPYEQYF.

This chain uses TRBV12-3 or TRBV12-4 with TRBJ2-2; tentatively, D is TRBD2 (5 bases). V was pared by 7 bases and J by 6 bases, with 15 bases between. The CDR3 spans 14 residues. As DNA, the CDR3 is TGTGCCAGCATCTTACTAGAAGGGTCCGGGGAGCTGTTTTTT. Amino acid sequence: CASILLEGSGELFF.

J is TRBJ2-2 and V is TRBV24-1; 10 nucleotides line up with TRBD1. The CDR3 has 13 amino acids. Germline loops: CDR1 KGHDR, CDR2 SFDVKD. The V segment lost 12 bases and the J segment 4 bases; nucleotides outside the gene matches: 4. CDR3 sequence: CAAGTGVTGELFF. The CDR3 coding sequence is TGTGCCGCCGGGACAGGGGTCACCGGGGAGCTGTTTTTT.

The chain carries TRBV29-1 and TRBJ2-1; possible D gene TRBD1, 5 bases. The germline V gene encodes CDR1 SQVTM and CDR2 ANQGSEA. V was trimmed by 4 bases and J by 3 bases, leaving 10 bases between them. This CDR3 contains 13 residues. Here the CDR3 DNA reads TGCAGCGTTGGACAGACATACTACAATGAGCAGTTCTTC. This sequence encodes CSVGQTYYNEQFF.

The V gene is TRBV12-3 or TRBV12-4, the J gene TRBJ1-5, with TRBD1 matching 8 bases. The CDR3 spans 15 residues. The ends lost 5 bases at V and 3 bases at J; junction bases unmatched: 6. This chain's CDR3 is CASSRTGRDNQPQHF. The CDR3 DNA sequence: TGTGCCAGCAGTCGGACAGGGCGAGACAATCAGCCCCAGCATTTT.

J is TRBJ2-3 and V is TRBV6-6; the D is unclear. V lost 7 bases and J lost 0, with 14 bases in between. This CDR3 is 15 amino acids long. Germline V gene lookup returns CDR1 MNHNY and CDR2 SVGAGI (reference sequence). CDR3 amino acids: CASTSTESSTDTQYF. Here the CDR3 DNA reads TGTGCCAGCACCTCGACGGAATCTAGCACAGATACGCAGTATTTT.

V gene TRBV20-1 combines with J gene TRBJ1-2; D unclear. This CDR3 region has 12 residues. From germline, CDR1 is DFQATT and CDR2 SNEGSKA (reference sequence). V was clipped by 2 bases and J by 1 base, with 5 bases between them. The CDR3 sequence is CSARSINYGYTF. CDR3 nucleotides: TGCAGTGCTAGATCCATTAACTATGGCTACACCTTC.

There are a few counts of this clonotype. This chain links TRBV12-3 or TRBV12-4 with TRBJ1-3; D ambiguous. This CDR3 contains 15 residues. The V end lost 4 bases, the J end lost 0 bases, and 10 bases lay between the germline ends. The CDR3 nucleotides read TGTGCCAGCAGTTCCGGGGTAGTCTCTGGAAACACCATATATTTT. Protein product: CASSSGVVSGNTIYF.